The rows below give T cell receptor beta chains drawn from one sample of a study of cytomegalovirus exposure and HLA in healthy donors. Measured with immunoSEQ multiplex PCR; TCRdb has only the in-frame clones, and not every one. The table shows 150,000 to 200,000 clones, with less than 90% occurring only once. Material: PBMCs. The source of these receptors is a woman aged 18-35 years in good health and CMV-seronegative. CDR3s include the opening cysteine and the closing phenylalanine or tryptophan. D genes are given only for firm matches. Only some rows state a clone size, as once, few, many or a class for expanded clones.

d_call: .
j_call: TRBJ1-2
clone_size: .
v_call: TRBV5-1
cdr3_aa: CASSLEQGSYGYTF
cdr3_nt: TGCGCCAGCAGCTTGGAACAGGGATCCTATGGCTACACCTTC

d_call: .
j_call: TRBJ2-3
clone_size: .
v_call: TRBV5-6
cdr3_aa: CASSPRRTGRDTQYF
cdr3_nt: TGTGCCAGCAGCCCTCGACGGACTGGAAGGGATACGCAGTATTTT

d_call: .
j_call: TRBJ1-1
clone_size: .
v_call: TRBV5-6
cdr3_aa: CASSPITALNTEAFF
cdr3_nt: TGTGCCAGCAGCCCGATTACAGCCCTTAACACTGAAGCTTTCTTT

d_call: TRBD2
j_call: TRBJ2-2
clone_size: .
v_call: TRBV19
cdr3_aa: CASTYIWRESTGELFF
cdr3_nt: TGTGCCAGTACCTACATATGGCGGGAGTCTACCGGGGAGCTGTTTTTT

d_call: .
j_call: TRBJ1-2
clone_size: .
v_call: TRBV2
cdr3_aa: CASSVRRANYGYTF
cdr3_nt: TGTGCCAGCAGTGTACGGAGGGCAAACTATGGCTACACCTTC

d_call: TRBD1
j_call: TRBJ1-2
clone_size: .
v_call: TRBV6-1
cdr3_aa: CASSLDRDGNGYTF
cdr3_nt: TGTGCCAGCAGTTTAGACAGGGATGGAAATGGCTACACCTTC

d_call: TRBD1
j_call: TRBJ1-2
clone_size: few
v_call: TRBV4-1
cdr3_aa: CASSPPRTGINAHTF
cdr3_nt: TGCGCCAGCAGCCCGCCGAGGACAGGGATTAATGCTCACACCTTC

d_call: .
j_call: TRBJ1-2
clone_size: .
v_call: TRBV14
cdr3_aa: CASSQVRGAWDGYTF
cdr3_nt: TGTGCCAGCAGCCAAGTCAGGGGCGCCTGGGATGGCTACACCTTC

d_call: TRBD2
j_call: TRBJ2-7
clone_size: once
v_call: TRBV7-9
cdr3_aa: CASSLRGLIHEQYF
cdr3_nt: TGTGCCAGCAGCTTAAGGGGACTAATCCACGAGCAGTACTTC

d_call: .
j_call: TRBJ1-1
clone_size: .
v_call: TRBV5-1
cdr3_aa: CASSLQQGLSAEAFF
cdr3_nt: TGCGCCAGCAGCCTACAGCAGGGGCTGAGCGCTGAAGCTTTCTTT

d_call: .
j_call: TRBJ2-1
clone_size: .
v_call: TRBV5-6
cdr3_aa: CASSFSQSPYNEQFF
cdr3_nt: TGTGCCAGCAGCTTCTCACAGAGCCCCTACAATGAGCAGTTCTTC

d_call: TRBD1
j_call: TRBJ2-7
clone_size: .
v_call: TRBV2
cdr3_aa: CASRQGAPEQYF
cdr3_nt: TGTGCCAGCAGGCAGGGGGCGCCCGAGCAGTACTTC

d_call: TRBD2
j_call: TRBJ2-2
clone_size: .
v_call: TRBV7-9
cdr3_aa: CASSFRGLAGRPGELFF
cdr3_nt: TGTGCCAGCAGCTTCCGGGGACTAGCGGGAAGACCCGGGGAGCTGTTTTTT

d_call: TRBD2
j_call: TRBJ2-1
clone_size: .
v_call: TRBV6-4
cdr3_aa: CASSVDGGGYNEQFF
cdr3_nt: TGTGCCAGCAGTGTGGACGGGGGGGGGTACAATGAGCAGTTCTTC

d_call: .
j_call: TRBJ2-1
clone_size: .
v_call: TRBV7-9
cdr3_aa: CASSLITGATYNEQFF
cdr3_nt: TGTGCCAGCAGCTTAATAACGGGAGCCACCTACAATGAGCAGTTCTTC

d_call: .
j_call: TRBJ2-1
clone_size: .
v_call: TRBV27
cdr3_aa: CASWGVANEQFF
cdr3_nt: TGTGCCTCGTGGGGGGTCGCCAATGAGCAGTTCTTC

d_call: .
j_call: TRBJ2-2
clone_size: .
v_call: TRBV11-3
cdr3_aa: CASSPRDTANTGELFF
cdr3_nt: TGTGCCAGCAGCCCCAGGGACACCGCGAACACCGGGGAGCTGTTTTTT

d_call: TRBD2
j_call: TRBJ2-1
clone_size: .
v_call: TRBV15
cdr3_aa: CATSSDQTGLRGGNEQFF
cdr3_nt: TGTGCCACCAGCAGTGACCAGACGGGACTAAGAGGAGGCAATGAGCAGTTCTTC

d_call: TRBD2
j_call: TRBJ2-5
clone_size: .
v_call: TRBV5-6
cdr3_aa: CASSPRTSGQETQYF
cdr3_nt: TGTGCCAGCAGTCCCAGGACTAGCGGGCAAGAGACCCAGTACTTC

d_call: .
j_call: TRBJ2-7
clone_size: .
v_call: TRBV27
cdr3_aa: CASSIRDSYSYEQYF
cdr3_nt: TGTGCCAGCAGCATCCGGGACTCCTACTCCTACGAGCAGTACTTC

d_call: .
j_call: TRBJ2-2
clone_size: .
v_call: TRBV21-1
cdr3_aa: CASSFRLGDRITGELFF
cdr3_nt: TGTGCCAGCAGCTTCCGATTGGGAGATCGGATTACCGGGGAGCTGTTTTTT

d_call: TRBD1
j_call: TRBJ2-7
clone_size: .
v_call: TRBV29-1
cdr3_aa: CSVHGTGNYEQYF
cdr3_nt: TGCAGCGTTCATGGGACAGGGAACTACGAGCAGTACTTC

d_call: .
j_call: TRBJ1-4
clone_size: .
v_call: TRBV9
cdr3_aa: CASSEGPTNEKLFF
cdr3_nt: TGTGCCAGCAGCGAGGGGCCAACTAATGAAAAACTGTTTTTT

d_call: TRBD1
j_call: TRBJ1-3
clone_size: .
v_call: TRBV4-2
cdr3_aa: CASSQAGTGESSGNTIYF
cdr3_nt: TGTGCCAGCAGCCAAGCGGGGACAGGGGAGAGCTCTGGAAACACCATATATTTT

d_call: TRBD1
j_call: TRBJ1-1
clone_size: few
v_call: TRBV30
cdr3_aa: CAWSVGTGSTEAFF
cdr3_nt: TGTGCCTGGAGTGTAGGGACAGGGAGTACTGAAGCTTTCTTT

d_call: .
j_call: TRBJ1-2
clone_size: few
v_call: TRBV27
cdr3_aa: CASSPANGFGGYTF
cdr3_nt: TGTGCCAGCAGTCCCGCAAACGGGTTTGGTGGCTACACCTTC

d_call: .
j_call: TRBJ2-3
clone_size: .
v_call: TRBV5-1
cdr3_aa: CATTLDSRPDTQYF
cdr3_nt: TGCGCCACCACCTTGGACAGTCGGCCAGATACGCAGTATTTT

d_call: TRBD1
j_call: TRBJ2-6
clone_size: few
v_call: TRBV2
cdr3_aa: CANSGDSNSGANVLTF
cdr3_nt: TGTGCCAACTCCGGGGACAGCAACTCTGGGGCCAACGTCCTGACTTTC

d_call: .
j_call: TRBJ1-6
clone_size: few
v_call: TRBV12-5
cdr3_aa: CASGFVKGDSPLHF
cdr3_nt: TGTGCTAGTGGTTTCGTGAAGGGAGATTCACCCCTCCACTTT

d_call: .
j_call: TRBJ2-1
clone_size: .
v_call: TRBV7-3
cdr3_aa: CASSLTGGNEQFF
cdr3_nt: TGTGCCAGCAGCTTAACCGGGGGCAATGAGCAGTTCTTC

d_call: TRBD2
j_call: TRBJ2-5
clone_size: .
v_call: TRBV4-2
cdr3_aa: CASSPGASGTQETQYF
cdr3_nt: TGTGCCAGCAGCCCAGGAGCTAGCGGGACCCAAGAGACCCAGTACTTC

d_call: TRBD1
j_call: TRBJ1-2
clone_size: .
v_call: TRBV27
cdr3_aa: CASSLSRTGGGGGYTF
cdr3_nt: TGTGCCAGCAGTTTATCCCGGACAGGGGGAGGAGGAGGCTACACCTTC

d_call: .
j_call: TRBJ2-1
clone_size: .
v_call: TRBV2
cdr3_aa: CASSERAVTYNEQFF
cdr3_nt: TGTGCCAGCAGTGAAAGAGCGGTCACCTACAATGAGCAGTTCTTC

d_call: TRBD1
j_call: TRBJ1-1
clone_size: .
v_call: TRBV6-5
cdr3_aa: CASSRGQGNTEAFF
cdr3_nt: TGTGCCAGCAGCCGCGGACAGGGGAACACTGAAGCTTTCTTT

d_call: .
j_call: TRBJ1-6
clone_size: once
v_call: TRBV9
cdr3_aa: CASSPRGLNSPLHF
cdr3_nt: TGTGCCAGCAGCCCCCGCGGGCTTAATTCACCCCTCCACTTT

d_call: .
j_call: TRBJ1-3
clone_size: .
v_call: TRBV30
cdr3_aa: CAWSRLGTGNTIYF
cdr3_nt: TGTGCCTGGAGTAGACTTGGTACTGGAAACACCATATATTTT

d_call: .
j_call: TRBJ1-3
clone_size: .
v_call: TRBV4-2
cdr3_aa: CASSQGGMRGDTIYF
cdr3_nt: TGTGCCAGCAGCCAAGGAGGAATGCGCGGAGACACCATATATTTT

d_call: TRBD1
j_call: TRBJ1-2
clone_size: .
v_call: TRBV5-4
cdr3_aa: CASSSLGQGSGYTF
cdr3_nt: TGTGCCAGCAGCTCCCTGGGACAGGGGAGTGGCTACACCTTC

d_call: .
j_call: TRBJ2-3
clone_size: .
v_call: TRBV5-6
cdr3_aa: CASTKTLGGGKTDTQYF
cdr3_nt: TGTGCCAGCACGAAAACATTAGGTGGGGGGAAAACAGATACGCAGTATTTT

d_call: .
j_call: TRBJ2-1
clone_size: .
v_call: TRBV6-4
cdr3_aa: CASSDGLGGSNEQFF
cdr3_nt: TGTGCCAGCAGTGACGGACTAGGGGGGTCCAATGAGCAGTTCTTC

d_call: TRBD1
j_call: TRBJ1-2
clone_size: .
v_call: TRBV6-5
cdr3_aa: CASTPQGGVGYTF
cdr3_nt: TGTGCCAGCACACCACAGGGGGGAGTTGGCTACACCTTC

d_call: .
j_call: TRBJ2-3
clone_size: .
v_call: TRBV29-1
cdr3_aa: CSVEDTVPRGQQTTTQYF
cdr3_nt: TGCAGCGTTGAAGACACGGTACCCCGGGGACAACAAACTACCACGCAGTATTTT

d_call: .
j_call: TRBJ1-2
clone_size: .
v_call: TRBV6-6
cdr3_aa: CASSYLDSYGYTF
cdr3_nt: TGTGCCAGCAGTTACCTAGACAGCTATGGCTACACCTTC

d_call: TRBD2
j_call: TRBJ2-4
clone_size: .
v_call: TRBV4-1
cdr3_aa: CASSQEWTSGRVAKNIQYF
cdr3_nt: TGCGCCAGCAGCCAAGAATGGACTAGCGGGAGAGTAGCCAAAAACATTCAGTACTTC

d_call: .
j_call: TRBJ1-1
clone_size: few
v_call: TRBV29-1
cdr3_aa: CSVLDRQGGEAFF
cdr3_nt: TGCAGCGTCTTAGACAGGCAGGGCGGTGAAGCTTTCTTT

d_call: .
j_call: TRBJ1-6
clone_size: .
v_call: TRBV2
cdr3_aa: CASSEEQLYNSPLHF
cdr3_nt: TGTGCCAGCAGTGAAGAACAGCTATACAATTCACCCCTCCACTTT

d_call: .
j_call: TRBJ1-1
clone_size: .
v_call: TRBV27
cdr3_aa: CASKPLGGTEAFF
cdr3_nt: TGTGCCAGCAAACCACTAGGGGGCACTGAAGCTTTCTTT

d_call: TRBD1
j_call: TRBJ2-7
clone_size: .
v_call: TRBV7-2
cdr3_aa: CASSGGQGYYEQYF
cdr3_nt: TGTGCCAGCAGCGGCGGACAGGGATACTACGAGCAGTACTTC

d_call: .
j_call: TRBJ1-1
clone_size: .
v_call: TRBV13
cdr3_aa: CASSYRMNTEAFF
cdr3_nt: TGTGCCAGCAGCTATCGTATGAACACTGAAGCTTTCTTT

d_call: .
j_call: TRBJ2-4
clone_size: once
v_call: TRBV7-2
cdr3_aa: CASSSPVLRVQYF
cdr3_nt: TGTGCCAGCAGCTCTCCCGTACTACGGGTTCAGTACTTC

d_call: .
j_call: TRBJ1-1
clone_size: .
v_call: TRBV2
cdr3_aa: CASTGPGAEAFF
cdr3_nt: TGTGCCAGCACAGGGCCGGGGGCTGAAGCTTTCTTT

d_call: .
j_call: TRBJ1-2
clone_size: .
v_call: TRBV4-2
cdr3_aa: CASSLASGGGGYGYTF
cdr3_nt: TGTGCCAGCAGCTTGGCCAGTGGAGGGGGGGGCTATGGCTACACCTTC